Shown below are 9 T cell receptor beta chains from a single sample sequenced in a study of PD-1 blockade in classical Hodgkin lymphoma. Described time point: cycle 4 day 1 (C4D1), after 6 weeks of nivolumab. Every patient experienced relapse after autologous stem cell transplantation, and brentuximab vedotin exposure varied. Isolated CD8+ T cells were derived from thawed PBMCs through magnetic negative selection. This table comes from immunoSEQ multiplex PCR, and its TCRdb copy is limited to in-frame clones, with some not included. The data show approximately 20,000 clones, with 88% seen just once and about 4.5% held by the top ten. Here the sequenced sample was CD8+ T cells from blood, taken before the fourth cycle of nivolumab. These receptors all come from a human donor with classical Hodgkin lymphoma.

The J gene is TRBJ2-7, the V gene TRBV7-2, with a possible D match to TRBD1 (6 bases). The CDR3 totals 15 residues. CDR1 SGHTA and CDR2 FQGNSA come from the germline V gene. The germline V and J ends were trimmed by 1 base and 0 bases, with 10 bases remaining between them. The CDR3 nucleotides are TGTGCCAGCAGCTTAGTGATGGGACACTCCTACGAGCAGTACTTC. This sequence encodes CASSLVMGHSYEQYF. Filled out from reference TRBV7-2 and TRBJ2-7, the complete variable domain reads GAGVSQSPSNKVTEKGKDVELRCDPISGHTALYWYRQSLGQGLEFLIYFQGNSAPDKSGLPSDRFSAERTGGSVSTLTIQRTQQEDSAVYLCASSLVMGHSYEQYFGPGTRLTVT.

The chain couples TRBV29-1 to TRBJ2-7; TRBD1 aligns across 7 bases. In germline, CDR1 is SQVTM, CDR2 ANQGSEA. The CDR3 runs 14 residues. The V segment lost 7 bases and the J segment 3 bases; nucleotides outside the gene matches: 12. CDR3 sequence: CSGCFGTDLYEQYF. CDR3 bases: TGCAGCGGATGCTTCGGGACAGACCTCTACGAGCAGTACTTC.

The chain has TRBV5-1 and TRBJ1-1, with 9 bases aligning to TRBD1. The CDR3 is 16 residues long. The germline V gene has CDR1 SGHRS and CDR2 YFSETQ. The V gene end was trimmed by 4 bases and the J gene end by 5 bases; junction bases not matched to a gene: 12. The CDR3 reads CASSGNTGGPRTEAFF. The CDR3 nucleotides are TGCGCCAGCAGCGGGAATACAGGGGGCCCGCGGACTGAAGCTTTCTTT.

The chain is built from TRBV5-1 and TRBJ2-5, with TRBD2 identical over 7 bases. CDR3 length equals 16 residues. Trimming at V came to 1 base and at J to 1 base, leaving 7 bases not matched to a gene. Looked up from germline, CDR1 is SGHRS and CDR2 is YFSETQ. The CDR3 spells CASSLWGGGPQETQYF. The CDR3 bases are TGCGCCAGCAGCTTGTGGGGGGGAGGGCCCCAAGAGACCCAGTACTTC.

This sequence joins TRBV7-7 and TRBJ2-2, with D maybe TRBD2 (6 bases). The CDR3 has 20 amino acids. V was shortened by 0 bases and J by 0 bases, with 20 bases between the two germline ends. The germline gives CDR1 SSHAT, CDR2 FNYEAQ (reference sequence). CDR3 residues: CASSLARPLARLANTGELFF. DNA for the CDR3: TGTGCCAGCAGCTTAGCGCGTCCACTAGCCCGACTAGCGAACACCGGGGAGCTGTTTTTT.

V is TRBV2 and J is TRBJ2-5; D unclear. V lost 5 bases and J 0 bases, leaving 4 bases between the germline ends. Germline CDR1 SNHLY, CDR2 FYNNEI. The CDR3 contains 12 residues. CDR3 amino acids: CASSRDQETQYF. The CDR3 nucleotides are TGTGCCAGCAGTCGGGACCAAGAGACCCAGTACTTC.

The chain joins TRBV7-6 to TRBJ1-1; possible D gene TRBD1, 5 bases. The CDR3 totals 13 residues. Germline assignment: CDR1 SGHVS and CDR2 FNYEAQ. V lost 7 bases to trimming and J lost 4 bases, with 13 bases between them. DNA for the CDR3: TGTGCCAGCACAGCGGCGGGGGTCACTGAAGCTTTCTTT. This gives the protein CASTAAGVTEAFF.

The rearrangement joins TRBV4-2 to TRBJ2-3, with 10 nucleotides matching TRBD1. This CDR3 is 16 amino acids long. Germline loops: CDR1 LGHNA, CDR2 YNFKEQ. With 3 bases clipped from V and 1 base from J, the junction kept 4 bases outside the gene matches. CDR3 nucleotide sequence: TGTGCCAGCAGCCAGAGGGGACAGGGGCGCACAGATACGCAGTATTTT. It specifies CASSQRGQGRTDTQYF.

The rearrangement links TRBV9 to TRBJ2-7; possibly TRBD2 for D (6 bases). The V gene lost 4 bases and the J gene lost 4 bases, with 9 bases spanning the gap. The CDR3 consists of 12 residues. Germline-derived CDR1 and CDR2 are SGDLS and YYNGEE. This chain's CDR3 is CASSPGGYEQYF. DNA of the CDR3: TGTGCCAGCAGCCCCGGGGGTTACGAGCAGTACTTC.